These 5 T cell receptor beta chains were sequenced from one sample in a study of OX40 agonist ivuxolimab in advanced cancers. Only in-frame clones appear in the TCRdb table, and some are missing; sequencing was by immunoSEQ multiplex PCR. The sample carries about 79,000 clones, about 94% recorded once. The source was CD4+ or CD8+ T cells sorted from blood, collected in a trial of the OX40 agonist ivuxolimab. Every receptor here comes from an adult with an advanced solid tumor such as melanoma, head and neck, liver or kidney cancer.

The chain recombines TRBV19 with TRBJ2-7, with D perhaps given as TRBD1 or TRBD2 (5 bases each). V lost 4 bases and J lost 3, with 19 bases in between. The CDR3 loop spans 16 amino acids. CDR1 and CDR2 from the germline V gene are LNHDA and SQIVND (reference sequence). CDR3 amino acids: CASSTGSGPLHYEQYF. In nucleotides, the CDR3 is TGTGCCAGTAGTACGGGATCGGGACCGCTGCACTACGAGCAGTACTTC.

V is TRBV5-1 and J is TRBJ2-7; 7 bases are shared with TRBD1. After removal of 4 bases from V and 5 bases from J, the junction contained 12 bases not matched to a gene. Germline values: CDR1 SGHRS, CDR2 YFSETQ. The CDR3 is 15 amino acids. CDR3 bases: TGCGCCAGCAGCGCCGACAGGGCCCTATCAGACGAGCAGTACTTC. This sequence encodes CASSADRALSDEQYF.

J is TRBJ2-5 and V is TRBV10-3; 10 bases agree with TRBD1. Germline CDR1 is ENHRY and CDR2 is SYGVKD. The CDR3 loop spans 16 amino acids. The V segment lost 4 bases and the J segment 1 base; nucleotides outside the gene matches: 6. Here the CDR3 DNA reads TGTGCCATCAGTGCCGGGACAGGGGATGGCCAAGAGACCCAGTACTTC. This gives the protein CAISAGTGDGQETQYF.

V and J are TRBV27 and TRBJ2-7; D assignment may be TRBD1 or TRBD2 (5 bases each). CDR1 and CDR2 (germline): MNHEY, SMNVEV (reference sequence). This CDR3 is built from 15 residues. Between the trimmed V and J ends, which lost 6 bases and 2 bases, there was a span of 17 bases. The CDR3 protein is CASSLDRGVPYEQYF. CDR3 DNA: TGTGCCAGCAGCCTCGACAGAGGGGTCCCCTACGAGCAGTACTTC.

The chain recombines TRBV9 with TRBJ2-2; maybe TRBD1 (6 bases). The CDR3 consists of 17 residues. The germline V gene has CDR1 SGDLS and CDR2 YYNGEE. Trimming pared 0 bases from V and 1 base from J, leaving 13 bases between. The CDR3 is CASSVELRGMNTGELFF. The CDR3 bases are TGTGCCAGCAGCGTAGAACTCAGGGGTATGAACACCGGGGAGCTGTTTTTT.